This TCR beta chain was retrieved from a study of CD8 T cells in ankylosing spondylitis. Regarding the study as a whole: Several highly homologous variants made up a TCR beta motif that seemed to typify ankylosing spondylitis blood. Reports say disease-linked clones showed up significantly more in matched ankylosing spondylitis synovial fluid. Disease-linked clones bore a CD8+ phenotype and were relatively rare in peripheral blood. Earlier literature documents some of the motif variants in reactive arthritis synovial fluid and blood.

The CDR3 totals 12 residues. Trimming removed 5 bases at V and 5 bases at J, with 9 bases between. CDR1 and CDR2 from the germline V gene are SQVTM and ANQGSEA. This clonotype was seen a few times. What it binds is unknown. Generation of TCR beta libraries employed quantitative 5'-RACE incorporating molecular barcodes. TCRdb re-called the 5' RACE reads through MiXCR, storing one row per CDR3 protein. This table holds 700,000 to 1,000,000 distinct CDR3 sequences, roughly 12% found once. The chain uses TRBV29-1 and TRBJ1-4; the D is unclear. Sequenced sample: blood, either unsorted or a sorted T cell fraction (not recorded which). This receptor was taken from a male donor with ankylosing spondylitis. The CDR3 region has the DNA TGCAGCGTTTCGGGGTTAAATGAAAAACTGTTTTTT. It specifies CSVSGLNEKLFF.